One sample yielded the 10 T cell receptor beta chains listed below, sequenced in a study of shared clonotypes between healthy human individuals. The protocol was immunoSEQ multiplex PCR, while the TCRdb copy is restricted to in-frame clones and leaves out a portion. The data contain 660,000 or so clones, 96% of them singletons. CD45RO-negative CD8 cells positively selected for CCR7 made up the naive population, which excluded terminally differentiated effector memory CD45RA+ cells. The sample was naive CD8+ T cells sorted from blood. These receptors all come from a young woman in good health.

V usage is TRBV28 and J usage is TRBJ1-3, with 11 bases lining up with TRBD1. Trimming removed 7 bases from V and 2 bases from J; junction bases left unmatched: 10. Germline loops: CDR1 MDHEN, CDR2 SYDVKM. The CDR3 sequence is 17 residues long. The CDR3 DNA is TGTGCCAGCACCCAGGACAGGGGGCCCCTTACTGGAAACACCATATATTTT. Amino acid sequence: CASTQDRGPLTGNTIYF.

The rearrangement uses TRBV15 and TRBJ2-5; possible D gene TRBD2, 5 bases. CDR3 size: 15 residues. Germline CDR1 reads LNHNV; CDR2 reads YYDKDF (reference sequence). V was trimmed by 5 bases and J by 0 bases, leaving 13 bases between them. The DNA of the CDR3 is TGTGCCACCAGCTTTGGGGAGACGTACCAAGAGACCCAGTACTTC. It codes for CATSFGETYQETQYF.

The gene calls are TRBV27 and TRBJ2-1; the match to TRBD1 covers 10 bases. The germline V gene encodes CDR1 MNHEY and CDR2 SMNVEV (reference sequence). J lost 8 bases, V lost 6 bases, and 7 bases had no gene match. This CDR3 is 14 amino acids long. CDR3 protein: CASRPGQGWDEQFF. In DNA, the CDR3 is TGTGCCAGCAGGCCGGGACAGGGGTGGGATGAGCAGTTCTTC.

As to this clone: This sample includes further DNA sequences coding for the same CDR3. This chain joins TRBV27 and TRBJ2-1, with 12 bases lining up with TRBD2. The germline gives CDR1 MNHEY, CDR2 SMNVEV (reference sequence). Losses at the gene ends were 7 bases for V and 4 bases for J; bases not matched to a gene: 5. CDR3 length: 15 residues. DNA for the CDR3: TGTGCCAGCACCCCGGGGACTAGCGGGTACAATGAGCAGTTCTTC. Protein: CASTPGTSGYNEQFF.

The genes are TRBV30 and TRBJ1-1; TRBD1 agrees at 11 bases. Germline V lookup: CDR1 GTSNPN, CDR2 SVGIG (reference sequence). V gave up 2 bases and J gave up 3 bases; unmatched junction bases: 2. CDR3 length: 14 residues. The CDR3: CAWSSGQGDTEAFF. The DNA for the CDR3 is TGTGCCTGGAGTTCGGGACAGGGGGACACTGAAGCTTTCTTT.

The chain has TRBV11-3 and TRBJ1-4, with D hard to call. The CDR3 runs 15 residues. V gave up 1 base and J gave up 12 bases, with 18 bases separating them. Germline CDR1 and CDR2: SGHNT and YENEEA. The CDR3 DNA is TGTGCCAGCAGCTTAGTTGAACTCGGGGTGGTAGAACTGTTTTTT. Protein sequence: CASSLVELGVVELFF. Filled out from reference TRBV11-3 and TRBJ1-4, the complete variable domain reads EAGVVQSPRYKIIEKKQPVAFWCNPISGHNTLYWYLQNLGQGPELLIRYENEEAVDDSQLPKDRFSAERLKGVDSTLKIQPAELGDSAVYLCASSLVELGVVELFFGSGTQLSVL.

This clone has just one count. The sample holds other DNA sequences that translate to the same CDR3. The CDR3: CASSPGLAGDNEQFF. DNA for the CDR3: TGTGCCAGCAGTCCAGGACTAGCGGGGGACAATGAGCAGTTCTTC. V usage is TRBV27 and J usage is TRBJ2-1; 13 bases align to TRBD2. J gave up 5 bases and V 5 bases, and 3 bases lay outside the gene matches. Germline assignment: CDR1 MNHEY and CDR2 SMNVEV (reference sequence). The CDR3 sequence is 15 residues long.

The CDR3 DNA follows: TGCGCCAGCAGCCAAGATCCAGCGGGCGAGCAGTACTTC. Protein sequence: CASSQDPAGEQYF. The V call is TRBV4-1, the J call TRBJ2-7; D perhaps matches TRBD2 (6 bases). The germline V and J ends were trimmed by 0 bases and 6 bases, with 9 bases remaining between them. Per the germline V gene, CDR1 is MGHRA and CDR2 is YSYEKL. The length of the CDR3 is 13 residues.

The chain recombines TRBV11-2 with TRBJ2-7; weak D call: TRBD1 (5 bases). The CDR3 sequence is 18 residues long. The germline gives CDR1 SGHAT, CDR2 FQNNGV. V was clipped by 4 bases and J by 3 bases, with 25 bases between them. Written as DNA, the CDR3 is TGTGCCAGCAGCTCAGAATCCGACAGTTGGGGATTAGGCTACGAGCAGTACTTC. Translated: CASSSESDSWGLGYEQYF.

The V gene is TRBV27, the J gene TRBJ2-1; D possibly corresponds to TRBD2 (5 bases). Trimming removed 6 bases at V and 5 bases at J, with 14 bases between. CDR3 length equals 14 residues. CDR1 MNHEY and CDR2 SMNVEV come from the germline V gene (reference sequence). CDR3 sequence reads: CASRVGLSHNEQFF. For the CDR3, the DNA is TGTGCCAGCAGGGTAGGACTCTCGCACAATGAGCAGTTCTTC.